One T cell receptor beta chain is described in this entry. The sample comes from a study of T cell changes during pregnancy in multiple sclerosis. Sequencing used immunoSEQ multiplex PCR; TCRdb keeps in-frame clones, though not all of them. The sample lists approximately 46,000 clones; around 92% were seen once. The CDR3 is made up of 14 amino acids. V gave up 0 bases and J gave up 2 bases, with 8 bases separating them. Germline V gives CDR1 MNHEY, CDR2 SMNVEV (reference sequence). This specimen consisted of CD8+ T cells from peripheral blood mononuclear cells, obtained after pregnancy. The receptor comes from a female donor with multiple sclerosis, enrolled in a pregnancy study. This chain connects TRBV27 to TRBJ2-7; D remains unclear. The CDR3 loop reads CASSLSEQTYEQYF. DNA for the CDR3: TGTGCCAGCAGTTTATCGGAACAGACCTACGAGCAGTACTTC.